The entry below gives a single TCR beta chain sequence along with its context. No antigen is known for it. No base qualities exist here, and no much larger clone lies one base off it. This sample was taken from a study of blood T cell repertoires in COVID-19 (dated by TCRdb to the early 2020s). A note on the overall study: Samples covering the acute and convalescent phases of COVID-19 were provided by collaborators in the United States, Italy and Spain. Subjects who had been exposed to COVID-19, were actively infected with it, or had recovered from it provided the deeply sampled blood TCRbeta repertoires that made up the dataset. Where HLA class I and class II types were available, the types were taken from metadata supplied by the sample provider, not from assay-based typing. Samples came from the ongoing ImmuneRACE study (first 160 participants) plus 1,254 subjects from 6 global collaborators. The repertoires were made available in a free public database intended to serve as a resource for research on the immune response to SARS-CoV-2. The material from the prospective study consisted of cDNA or gDNA derived from T cells, B-cell-depleted T cells, or PBMCs. Nearly every sample came with metadata listing a de-identified subject ID, COVID-19 status, age in years and sex. The investigation overall reported the following: The amount of clinical and demographic metadata varied by source and participant and was provided uncurated.

Collaborating institutions collected whole blood in K2EDTA tubes following their own protocols. Collaborator samples were shipped for TCRbeta analysis as frozen whole blood, isolated PBMCs, or DNA extracted from either sample type. The immunoSEQ Assay, a bias-controlled multiplex PCR, was used to amplify TCRbeta CDR3 regions from genomic DNA. The authors' pipeline ran thus. Within the assay, amplification of reference gene primers was used to estimate how many nucleated cells each sample contained. To quantify the absolute abundance of each unique TCRbeta CDR3 rearrangement, sequence reads were collapsed and filtered. For each sample, productive Simpson clonality was calculated as the square root of Simpson's diversity index across productive rearrangements. TCRdb retrieved this table from immuneACCESS and kept in-frame rearrangements only. Not all clones are present; in checked studies, unresolved V genes account for under half, and no reason is known for the remainder. Clone size and the V and J calls come from that table; the DNA yielded D and trimming. A total of 160,000 or so clones appear in this sample, approximately 85% of them only once. More than 1% of the sample is taken by the ten largest.

From a lookup of the germline V gene (reference sequence), CDR1 and CDR2 are SGHNT and YYREEE. Between the V and J ends, shortened by 0 bases and 2 bases respectively, the junction contains 10 bases. The CDR3, from cysteine to phenylalanine, totals 15 residues. The DNA shown is the 45-base CDR3, in frame from base 1. The sequence derives from a man aged 35 to 55 with acute or convalescent COVID-19. The specimen sequenced was peripheral blood. The rearrangement combines TRBV5-4 with TRBJ2-3, with a tentative D gene TRBD2 over 7 matching bases. This receptor carries the CDR3 CASSLEGGPTDTQYF. The nucleotides are TGTGCCAGCAGCTTGGAGGGGGGGCCCACAGATACGCAGTATTTT.